The 3 T cell receptor beta chains given below trace back to one sample, sequenced in a study of T cells after yellow fever vaccination. One entry per CDR3 protein, called by TCRdb with MiXCR from the 5' RACE reads. Among roughly 520,000 distinct CDR3 sequences, just over 20% were seen once, and the ten largest hold 16%. Sequencing used PBMCs, obtained approximately 20 days after the first yellow fever vaccination. These receptors originate from a man younger than 35 who received the YFV17D yellow fever vaccine.

The chain is built from TRBV7-9 and TRBJ2-7; D might be TRBD1 or TRBD2, each matching 5 bases. V was clipped by 5 bases and J by 2 bases, with 7 bases between them. CDR1 is SEHNR, CDR2 FQNEAQ, per germline (reference sequence). The CDR3 length is 12 residues. CDR3 region: CASSRDAYEQYV. The DNA for the CDR3 is TGTGCCAGCAGCCGGGACGCCTACGAGCAGTACGTC.

The V call is TRBV4-2, the J call TRBJ2-7; a possible D gene is TRBD2 (5 bases). Between the trimmed V and J ends, which lost 7 bases and 0 bases, there was a span of 16 bases. The CDR3 is 15 residues long. CDR1 LGHNA and CDR2 YNFKEQ come from the germline V gene. The CDR3: CASTPGVSGSYEQYF. The DNA of the CDR3 is TGTGCCAGCACCCCCGGGGTGAGCGGCTCCTACGAGCAGTACTTC.

This clonotype turned up a few times. The V and J genes are TRBV29-1 and TRBJ1-3; unclear D gene. Per germline, CDR1 SQVTM and CDR2 ANQGSEA. This CDR3 comprises 13 residues. V dropped 5 bases and J dropped 0 bases, with 8 bases sitting between them. This CDR3 reads CSVYNFSGNTIYF. The CDR3 nucleotides read TGCAGCGTTTATAACTTCTCTGGAAACACCATATATTTT.